The 16 T cell receptor beta chains given below trace back to one sample, sequenced in a study of T cell responses to AZD1222 COVID-19 vaccine. Sequencing used immunoSEQ multiplex PCR; TCRdb keeps in-frame clones, though not all of them. The table records roughly 200,000 clones, 80% to 90% of them present only once. The sequenced sample was peripheral blood, obtained on day 0 of AZD1222 vaccination. The receptor source for this set is an adult in good health.

This clone is classed as medium-sized. CDR3 DNA: TGTGCAAGTCGCTTAGCGCACACTGAAGCTTTCTTT. It yields the protein CASRLAHTEAFF. The rearrangement links TRBV12-2 to TRBJ1-1. TRBV12-2 is classified as a pseudogene. The CDR3 is 12 residues long.

The V and J genes are TRBV18 and TRBJ2-5, with 9 bases identical to TRBD2. V lost 6 bases to trimming and J lost 5 bases; unmatched junction nucleotides: 16. The CDR3 is made up of 17 amino acids. Germline-derived CDR1 and CDR2 are KGHSH and LQKENI. As DNA, the CDR3 is TGTGCCAGCTCCCCTACTCGCGGGGGGGCGCGAAGTGAGACCCAGTACTTC. Translation gives CASSPTRGGARSETQYF.

The V and J genes are TRBV3-1 (or the pseudogene TRBV3-2) and TRBJ1-5; 10 bases align to TRBD1. The CDR3 length is 15 residues. The J segment lost 6 bases and the V segment lost 3 bases, leaving 5 bases of the junction unmatched. Germline V gene lookup returns CDR1 LGHDT and CDR2 YNNKEL (reference sequence). The CDR3 sequence is CASSQGTGVGQPQHF. CDR3 nucleotides: TGTGCCAGCAGCCAGGGGACAGGGGTTGGTCAGCCCCAGCATTTT.

The chain combines TRBV19 with TRBJ2-3; TRBD1 matches 10 bases. CDR3 length: 17 amino acids. Germline V CDR1 and CDR2: LNHDA, SQIVND (reference sequence). The trim removed 3 bases at V and 0 bases at J, leaving 6 bases unmatched. The CDR3 sequence: CASSILPGQGSTDTQYF. DNA of the CDR3: TGTGCCAGTAGTATTCTTCCGGGACAGGGGAGCACAGATACGCAGTATTTT. Variable domain in full (rest from reference TRBV19 and TRBJ2-3): DGGITQSPKYLFRKEGQNVTLSCEQNLNHDAMYWYRQDPGQGLRLIYYSQIVNDFQKGDIAEGYSVSREKKESFPLTVTSAQKNPTAFYLCASSILPGQGSTDTQYFGPGTRLTVL.

This chain joins TRBV30 and TRBJ2-7; 8 bases align to TRBD1. There are 14 residues in the CDR3. Germline V lookup: CDR1 GTSNPN, CDR2 SVGIG (reference sequence). The trim removed 2 bases at V and 2 bases at J, leaving 5 bases unmatched. The CDR3 nucleotides read TGTGCCTGGAGTTTTGGACAGGGCACCTACGAGCAGTACTTC. Protein product: CAWSFGQGTYEQYF.

The V and J genes are TRBV7-6 and TRBJ2-3; tentative D call: TRBD2 (5 bases). The V end was cut by 5 bases, the J end by 5 bases, with 20 bases between. CDR1 is SGHVS, CDR2 FNYEAQ, per germline. The CDR3 length is 16 residues. The CDR3 sequence: CASSHPSIGEGDTQYF. CDR3 sequence (DNA): TGTGCCAGCAGCCACCCTAGCATAGGTGAGGGAGATACGCAGTATTTT.

The chain employs TRBV9 and TRBJ2-3, with D unresolved. In germline, CDR1 is SGDLS, CDR2 YYNGEE. Trimming cost V 0 bases and J 2 bases, with 7 bases left between them. The CDR3 consists of 14 residues. The CDR3 loop reads CASSVGTYTDTQYF. CDR3 DNA: TGTGCCAGCAGCGTAGGAACCTACACAGATACGCAGTATTTT.

This chain joins TRBV29-1 and TRBJ1-1, with 11 bases that match TRBD1. Germline V lookup: CDR1 SQVTM, CDR2 ANQGSEA. The V gene end was trimmed by 5 bases and the J gene end by 13 bases; junction bases not matched to a gene: 18. The CDR3 spans 15 residues. Here the CDR3 reads CSVNRDRGEREYGFF. DNA of the CDR3: TGCAGCGTTAACCGGGACAGGGGGGAAAGGGAGTATGGTTTCTTT.

The gene calls are TRBV2 and TRBJ1-5, with a possible D match to TRBD1 (5 bases). This CDR3 is built from 14 residues. Trimming left V 2 bases short and J 7 bases short, with 12 bases between. The germline gives CDR1 SNHLY, CDR2 FYNNEI. The CDR3 DNA reads TGTGCCAGCAGTGAAATGGGCAGGGACCAGCCCCAGCATTTT. Amino acid sequence: CASSEMGRDQPQHF. Complete variable domain (other parts from reference TRBV2 and TRBJ1-5): EPEVTQTPSHQVTQMGQEVILRCVPISNHLYFYWYRQILGQKVEFLVSFYNNEISEKSEIFDDQFSVERPDGSNFTLKIRSTKLEDSAMYFCASSEMGRDQPQHFGDGTRLSIL.

The chain uses TRBV21-1 and TRBJ1-1; the table's TRBD1 call for D was not verified on the DNA. TRBV21-1 is recorded as a pseudogene. This CDR3 is built from 15 residues. DNA for the CDR3: TGTGCCAGCAGCCCAAGACAGGTCGGAAACACTGAAGCTTTCTTT. Amino acids: CASSPRQVGNTEAFF.

As to this clone: At one boundary the junction diverges from the germline segment, which might be a read error. V is TRBV28 and J is TRBJ1-2, with D perhaps matching TRBD1 (5 bases). The germline CDR1 and CDR2 sequences are MDHEN and SYDVKM. The CDR3 length is 13 residues. CDR3 sequence reads: CASSPNPPGLPNF. The DNA for the CDR3 is TGTGCCAGCAGTCCGAACCCCCCGGGACTTCCAAATTTC.

The J gene is TRBJ1-5, the V gene TRBV27; D gene uncertain. Per the germline V gene, CDR1 is MNHEY and CDR2 is SMNVEV (reference sequence). The V end was cut by 1 base, the J end by 4 bases, with 8 bases between. This CDR3 spans 14 amino acids. The CDR3 bases are TGTGCCAGCAGTTTATGGGGTGGGAATCAGCCCCAGCATTTT. This translates into CASSLWGGNQPQHF.

The chain couples TRBV6-5 to TRBJ1-1; the D gene is possibly TRBD1 (5 bases). This CDR3 has 13 residues. With 7 bases removed from V and 7 bases from J, the gap between germline ends came to 16 bases. The germline gives CDR1 MNHEY, CDR2 SVGAGI. DNA for the CDR3: TGTGCCAGCACAGAGACAGTTGCGGGTGAAGCTTTCTTT. This gives the protein CASTETVAGEAFF.

This chain connects TRBV5-1 to TRBJ2-7; D ambiguous. V was shortened by 0 bases and J by 3 bases, with 10 bases between the two germline ends. Germline CDR1 and CDR2: SGHRS and YFSETQ. The CDR3 length is 14 residues. The CDR3 DNA follows: TGCGCCAGCAGCTTGGCCCCAGCCGACTACGAGCAGTACTTC. The encoded protein is CASSLAPADYEQYF.

The chain recombines TRBV19 with TRBJ1-1; D is possibly TRBD1 (5 bases). Trimming removed 3 bases at V and 5 bases at J, with 10 bases between. There are 13 residues in the CDR3. The germline gives CDR1 LNHDA, CDR2 SQIVND (reference sequence). CDR3 loop: CASSIQGRTEAFF. The DNA for the CDR3 is TGTGCCAGTAGTATCCAGGGACGAACTGAAGCTTTCTTT. Full variable domain (remainder filled in from reference TRBV19 and TRBJ1-1): DGGITQSPKYLFRKEGQNVTLSCEQNLNHDAMYWYRQDPGQGLRLIYYSQIVNDFQKGDIAEGYSVSREKKESFPLTVTSAQKNPTAFYLCASSIQGRTEAFFGQGTRLTVV.

The V and J genes are TRBV7-8 and TRBJ1-2; D is perhaps TRBD1 (6 bases). Germline V CDR1 and CDR2: SGHVS, FQNEAQ. Trimming removed 4 bases at V and 0 bases at J, with 15 bases between. The CDR3 is made up of 16 amino acids. The CDR3 region is CASSSMNREANYGYTF. The CDR3 DNA reads as TGTGCCAGCAGCTCGATGAACAGGGAAGCTAACTATGGCTACACCTTC.